Shown below are 27 T cell receptor beta chains from a single sample sequenced in a study of T cell responses to AZD1222 COVID-19 vaccine. The repertoire was sequenced with immunoSEQ multiplex PCR; TCRdb's copy has only in-frame clones and lacks some. This sample has some 130,000 clones; more than 75% occur once, and the top ten carry around 24%. Material: peripheral blood, obtained on day 0 of AZD1222 vaccination. All receptors come from an adult in good health.

The gene calls are TRBV18 and TRBJ2-1; a weak D match, TRBD2 (6 bases). V lost 3 bases and J lost 6, with 9 bases in between. Germline V gives CDR1 KGHSH, CDR2 LQKENI. The CDR3 extends over 13 amino acids. DNA for the CDR3: TGTGCCAGCTCACCTAACGGGGGCAATGAGCAGTTCTTC. Encoded protein: CASSPNGGNEQFF.

The chain carries TRBV11-2 and TRBJ1-6; TRBD1 matches at 11 bases. This CDR3 contains 15 residues. Germline assignment: CDR1 SGHAT and CDR2 FQNNGV. J gave up 5 bases and V 8 bases, and 5 bases lay outside the gene matches. The CDR3 DNA sequence: TGTGCCAGCGGCGGACAGGGGGCAAATAATTCACCCCTCCACTTT. This encodes CASGGQGANNSPLHF.

This chain connects TRBV9 to TRBJ2-2; 7 nucleotides line up with TRBD1. Germline loops: CDR1 SGDLS, CDR2 YYNGEE. The CDR3 length is 15 residues. V shed 4 bases, J shed 2 bases, and the junction held 5 bases outside the gene matches. Here the CDR3 reads CASSRRQGNTGELFF. DNA of the CDR3: TGTGCCAGCAGCCGACGACAGGGTAACACCGGGGAGCTGTTTTTT.

The genes are TRBV28 and TRBJ1-5; the D is unclear. Deletions cut 8 bases from V and 6 bases from J, with 11 bases between. Germline V gene data show CDR1 as MDHEN and CDR2 as SYDVKM. There are 12 residues in the CDR3. CDR3 DNA: TGTGCCAGCGCGCAAAGCTTTCAGCCCCAGCATTTT. Encoded protein: CASAQSFQPQHF.

This clone was detected only once. The chain links TRBV28 to TRBJ2-7; D is possibly TRBD2 (8 bases). The CDR3 spans 19 residues. CDR1 and CDR2 from the germline V gene are MDHEN and SYDVKM. V was shortened by 5 bases and J by 2 bases, with 28 bases between the two germline ends. The CDR3 loop reads CASSAPGGGEFFRTYEQYF. CDR3 DNA sequence: TGTGCCAGCAGTGCGCCGGGAGGGGGCGAGTTTTTTAGGACCTACGAGCAGTACTTC.

The rearrangement links TRBV4-3 to TRBJ2-5; TRBD2 matches at 7 bases. CDR1 is LGHNA, CDR2 YSLEER, per germline. Germline trimming cut 0 bases from V and 5 bases from J; bases unmatched to any gene: 6. The CDR3 extends over 15 amino acids. CDR3 nucleotides: TGCGCCAGCAGCCAAGATGGCGGGGGATACGAGACCCAGTACTTC. It translates to CASSQDGGGYETQYF.

The V gene is TRBV28, the J gene TRBJ1-5; no definite D call. V was trimmed by 10 bases and J by 7 bases, leaving 11 bases between them. The CDR3 covers 11 residues. Germline CDR1 MDHEN, CDR2 SYDVKM. CDR3 residues: CATNGLQPQHF. The DNA of the CDR3 is TGTGCCACCAACGGTTTGCAGCCCCAGCATTTT.

CDR3 bases: TGTGCCAGCAGTTTTGGACCTGGGTCGCTGGGTGAAAAACTGTTTTTT. It encodes CASSFGPGSLGEKLFF. The rearrangement links TRBV27 to TRBJ1-4; no firm D call. The V end was cut by 3 bases, the J end by 7 bases, with 18 bases between. The CDR3 has 16 amino acids. Germline V gene data show CDR1 as MNHEY and CDR2 as SMNVEV (reference sequence).

V usage is TRBV6-1 and J usage is TRBJ1-1, with a possible D match to TRBD1 (5 bases). V lost 3 bases, J lost 3 bases, and 14 bases lay in between. Germline V gives CDR1 MNHNS, CDR2 SASEGT. The CDR3 sequence is 15 residues long. CDR3 amino acids: CASSDPGDGDTEAFF. In nucleotides, the CDR3 is TGTGCCAGCAGTGACCCCGGGGACGGGGACACTGAAGCTTTCTTT.

This clone turned up a few times. Written as DNA, the CDR3 is TGCGCCAGCAGCCAAGTACAGGGGTACACTGAAGCTTTCTTT. Translation: CASSQVQGYTEAFF. The chain carries TRBV4-1 and TRBJ1-1; 7 bases line up with TRBD1. V shed 1 base, J shed 3 bases, and the junction held 2 bases outside the gene matches. This CDR3 has 14 amino acids. Germline values: CDR1 MGHRA, CDR2 YSYEKL.

The gene calls are TRBV27 and TRBJ2-7; 10 bases are shared with TRBD1. CDR3 size: 16 residues. V was clipped by 4 bases and J by 1 base; unmatched bases: 7. Germline V lookup: CDR1 MNHEY, CDR2 SMNVEV (reference sequence). The CDR3 reads CASSSLRDRGSYEQYF. The CDR3 DNA is TGTGCCAGCAGTTCACTCCGGGACAGGGGTTCCTACGAGCAGTACTTC.

J is TRBJ1-5 and V is TRBV20-1; maybe TRBD1 (6 bases). The CDR3 is 14 amino acids. V was trimmed by 5 bases and J by 7 bases, leaving 18 bases between them. Germline-derived CDR1 and CDR2 are DFQATT and SNEGSKA (reference sequence). The CDR3 sequence is CSARDPQGGQPQHF. The DNA of the CDR3 is TGCAGTGCTCGTGACCCACAGGGCGGGCAGCCCCAGCATTTT.

The chain combines TRBV3-1 (or the pseudogene TRBV3-2) with TRBJ2-5; D may be TRBD1 (5 bases). This CDR3 comprises 13 residues. Germline loops: CDR1 LGHDT, CDR2 YNNKEL (reference sequence). V lost 4 bases and J 5 bases, leaving 11 bases between the germline ends. For the CDR3, the DNA is TGTGCCAGCAGCCCGACAGAAGGGGAGACCCAGTACTTC. Its protein product is CASSPTEGETQYF.

This chain links TRBV28 with TRBJ1-5; a weak D match, TRBD1 (6 bases). The CDR3 totals 16 residues. The V gene's germline CDR1 is MDHEN and CDR2 SYDVKM. The V end lost 4 bases, the J end lost 5 bases, and 18 bases lay between the germline ends. The CDR3 is CASSSEGGDGDQPQHF. CDR3 in DNA: TGTGCCAGCAGTTCCGAGGGGGGAGACGGGGATCAGCCCCAGCATTTT.

The rearrangement links TRBV19 to TRBJ1-2; the D is unclear. The germline V and J ends were trimmed by 1 base and 8 bases, with 11 bases remaining between them. Germline values: CDR1 LNHDA, CDR2 SQIVND (reference sequence). The CDR3 is 13 residues long. CDR3 DNA: TGTGCCAGTAGTATAGTTGCGGTACGGGGCTACACCTTC. It encodes CASSIVAVRGYTF.

The chain uses TRBV7-2 and TRBJ2-7, with D perhaps TRBD1 or TRBD2 (5 bases each). Germline V gives CDR1 SGHTA, CDR2 FQGNSA. V was clipped by 4 bases and J by 4 bases, with 11 bases between them. The CDR3 consists of 13 residues. CDR3 residues: CASSSGPGYEQYF. In DNA form, the CDR3 reads TGTGCCAGCAGCTCGGGACCCGGATACGAGCAGTACTTC.

The V call is TRBV7-2, the J call TRBJ2-7, with 8 bases lining up with TRBD1. Germline CDR1 is SGHTA and CDR2 is FQGNSA. CDR3 length equals 19 residues. Trimming removed 1 base from V and 5 bases from J; junction bases left unmatched: 19. The chain's CDR3 is CASSLVWQGARGRVNEQYF. The CDR3 nucleotides are TGTGCCAGCAGCTTAGTCTGGCAGGGGGCAAGGGGCCGGGTGAACGAGCAGTACTTC. Looking up the rest from reference TRBV7-2 and TRBJ2-7 gives the full variable domain: GAGVSQSPSNKVTEKGKDVELRCDPISGHTALYWYRQSLGQGLEFLIYFQGNSAPDKSGLPSDRFSAERTGGSVSTLTIQRTQQEDSAVYLCASSLVWQGARGRVNEQYFGPGTRLTVT.

This chain links TRBV16 with TRBJ2-7; 11 bases align to TRBD1. The length of the CDR3 is 14 residues. J lost 4 bases, V lost 8 bases, and 7 bases had no gene match. Germline assignment: CDR1 KGHSY and CDR2 FQNENV. CDR3 sequence reads: CASFHGTGGYEQYF. CDR3 in DNA: TGTGCCAGCTTTCATGGGACAGGGGGTTACGAGCAGTACTTC. Using reference TRBV16 and TRBJ2-7 for the parts outside the CDR3, the full variable domain is GEEVAQTPKHLVRGEGQKAKLYCAPIKGHSYVFWYQQVLKNEFKFLISFQNENVFDETGMPKERFSAKCLPNSPCSLEIQATKLEDSAVYFCASFHGTGGYEQYFGPGTRLTVT.

This chain uses TRBV20-1 with TRBJ1-2; D uncertain. Trimming left V 7 bases short and J 7 bases short, with 10 bases between. The germline gives CDR1 DFQATT, CDR2 SNEGSKA (reference sequence). The CDR3 is 10 amino acids. CDR3 nucleotide sequence: TGCAGTGTACCCCAAGTTGGCTACACCTTC. Protein: CSVPQVGYTF.

This rearrangement joins TRBV12-3 or TRBV12-4 to TRBJ1-2; D uncertain. The germline V and J ends were trimmed by 6 bases and 8 bases, with 16 bases remaining between them. This CDR3 region has 13 residues. In DNA, the CDR3 is TGTGCCAGCAGCGAGGGCCACACTGGGGGCTACACCTTC. Its protein product is CASSEGHTGGYTF.

J is TRBJ1-1 and V is TRBV20-1; D gene unclear. The V end was cut by 5 bases, the J end by 10 bases, with 11 bases between. Per the germline V gene, CDR1 is DFQATT and CDR2 is SNEGSKA (reference sequence). CDR3 length: 10 amino acids. CDR3 DNA sequence: TGCAGTGCTGGCGAATACGGAGCTTTCTTT. This encodes CSAGEYGAFF.

CDR3 sequence reads: CASTTRGVEYF. The CDR3 nucleotides are TGTGCCAGCACCACTCGGGGGGTTGAGTACTTC. The chain has TRBV6-5 and TRBJ2-7; 7 bases map to TRBD2. Germline CDR1 and CDR2: MNHEY and SVGAGI. V shed 7 bases and J 11 bases; nucleotides not matched to a gene: 8. The CDR3 has 11 residues.

The chain joins TRBV19 to TRBJ2-2, with D perhaps TRBD1 or TRBD2 (5 bases each). CDR1 is LNHDA, CDR2 SQIVND, per germline (reference sequence). This CDR3 is 14 amino acids long. Trimming took off 5 bases at V and 4 bases at J, with 11 bases between the two ends. The CDR3 DNA reads as TGTGCCAGTAGTCAGGGAGCGAGCACCGGGGAGCTGTTTTTT. It encodes CASSQGASTGELFF.

The chain is built from TRBV7-6 and TRBJ1-1; TRBD1 might be the D (6 bases). The germline gives CDR1 SGHVS, CDR2 FNYEAQ. The CDR3 covers 15 residues. Deletions cut 5 bases from V and 4 bases from J, with 17 bases between. This CDR3 reads CASSTTGKRGTEAFF. The CDR3 nucleotides read TGTGCCAGCAGCACGACAGGAAAGCGAGGCACTGAAGCTTTCTTT.

The chain carries TRBV7-9 and TRBJ1-2; maybe TRBD1 (5 bases). Trimming pared 2 bases from V and 4 bases from J, leaving 11 bases between. The CDR3 extends over 14 amino acids. Germline V gene lookup returns CDR1 SEHNR and CDR2 FQNEAQ (reference sequence). CDR3 sequence: CASSLQGGLYGYTF. As DNA, the CDR3 is TGTGCCAGCAGCTTACAGGGCGGCCTCTATGGCTACACCTTC.

The chain combines TRBV6-2 or TRBV6-3 with TRBJ1-1, with D uncertain. Germline V gene data show CDR1 as MNHEY and CDR2 as SVGEGT. CDR3 length: 15 residues. Trimming shortened V by 5 bases and J by 0 bases, and 13 bases separated the two germline ends. The CDR3: CASSVWGRLNTEAFF. CDR3 coding DNA: TGTGCCAGCAGTGTCTGGGGTCGGTTGAACACTGAAGCTTTCTTT.

This chain connects TRBV30 to TRBJ1-2; 10 nucleotides match TRBD1. The CDR3 runs to 14 residues. J gave up 5 bases and V 4 bases, and 7 bases lay outside the gene matches. Germline CDR1 is GTSNPN and CDR2 is SVGIG (reference sequence). The CDR3 region is CAWTWTGGRYGYTF. CDR3 nucleotides: TGTGCCTGGACCTGGACAGGGGGACGTTATGGCTACACCTTC.